The 17 T cell receptor beta chains below were found in one sample sequenced in a study of T cell responses to AZD1222 COVID-19 vaccine. Generated by immunoSEQ multiplex PCR, the TCRdb table keeps only in-frame clones and is missing some. The data hold about 110,000 clones, with roughly 87% observed a single time. The specimen comprised peripheral blood, sampled 28 days after the second AZD1222 dose. Receptors originate from an adult who received the AZD1222 COVID-19 vaccine.

J is TRBJ1-2 and V is TRBV6-5; D is undetermined. Trimming took off 4 bases at V and 3 bases at J, with 12 bases between the two ends. From germline, CDR1 is MNHEY and CDR2 SVGAGI. The CDR3 runs to 14 residues. The CDR3 DNA is TGTGCCAGCAGTTCGTCACCTTCCTACTATGGCTACACCTTC. This encodes CASSSSPSYYGYTF.

CDR3 loop: CASSVGFGELFF. CDR3 DNA sequence: TGTGCCAGCAGTGTTGGTTTCGGGGAGCTGTTTTTT. The chain links TRBV25-1 to TRBJ2-2; D ambiguous. This CDR3 is built from 12 residues. Germline V gives CDR1 MGHDK, CDR2 SYGVNS. V dropped 4 bases and J dropped 7 bases, with 7 bases sitting between them.

This chain joins TRBV3-1 (or the pseudogene TRBV3-2) and TRBJ1-1; D not resolved. Germline-derived CDR1 and CDR2 are LGHDT and YNNKEL (reference sequence). This CDR3 is built from 13 residues. Between the trimmed V and J ends, which lost 8 bases and 1 base, there was a span of 11 bases. The CDR3 protein is CASSSLQNTEAFF. As DNA, the CDR3 is TGTGCCAGCTCGAGTCTACAGAACACTGAAGCTTTCTTT.

The genes are TRBV7-2 and TRBJ2-7; no clear D gene. CDR1 is SGHTA, CDR2 FQGNSA, per germline. With 1 base removed from V and 2 bases from J, the gap between germline ends came to 15 bases. This CDR3 contains 16 residues. The CDR3 sequence is CASSLDAQVPTYEQYF. The CDR3 coding sequence is TGTGCCAGCAGCTTAGACGCGCAGGTCCCAACCTACGAGCAGTACTTC.

The V and J genes are TRBV7-8 and TRBJ1-2; D unclear. Germline values: CDR1 SGHVS, CDR2 FQNEAQ. V lost 1 base to trimming and J lost 8 bases, with 11 bases between them. The CDR3 has 13 amino acids. The CDR3 DNA follows: TGTGCCAGCAGCTTAGTTGGCCCGGGCGGCTACACCTTC. It is translated as CASSLVGPGGYTF. Variable domain in full (rest from reference TRBV7-8 and TRBJ1-2): GAGVSQSPRYKVAKRGQDVALRCDPISGHVSLFWYQQALGQGPEFLTYFQNEAQLDKSGLPSDRFFAERPEGSVSTLKIQRTQQEDSAVYLCASSLVGPGGYTFGSGTRLTVV.

The chain uses TRBV2 and TRBJ1-5, with D perhaps matching TRBD1 (5 bases). The CDR3 has 16 residues. The V end lost 4 bases, the J end lost 0 bases, and 13 bases lay between the germline ends. Germline CDR1 SNHLY, CDR2 FYNNEI. The CDR3 here is CASSVDSSYSNQPQHF. For the CDR3, the DNA is TGTGCCAGCAGTGTTGACAGTTCCTATAGCAATCAGCCCCAGCATTTT.

J is TRBJ1-2 and V is TRBV19; 9 bases map to TRBD1. Per the germline V gene, CDR1 is LNHDA and CDR2 is SQIVND (reference sequence). The CDR3 contains 13 residues. Trimming took 10 bases from V and 2 from J; bases not matched to a gene: 5. The CDR3 here is CAIQGAGNYGYTF. The CDR3 bases are TGTGCCATACAGGGGGCTGGGAACTATGGCTACACCTTC.

The CDR3 DNA reads as TGTGCCAGCAGTCCTACCCGGACAGGGATCACTGAAGCTTTCTTT. Its protein is CASSPTRTGITEAFF. The chain links TRBV2 to TRBJ1-1, with 8 bases fitting TRBD1. Per germline, CDR1 SNHLY and CDR2 FYNNEI. The J segment lost 4 bases and the V segment lost 5 bases, leaving 9 bases of the junction unmatched. This CDR3 is 15 amino acids long.

The chain joins TRBV14 to TRBJ2-3, with 8 bases lining up with TRBD2. CDR1 SGHDN and CDR2 FVKESK come from the germline V gene. V was pared by 1 base and J by 5 bases, with 20 bases of the junction left unmatched. CDR3 size: 20 residues. CDR3: CASSQGGVVAGRLRGDTQYF. In nucleotides, the CDR3 is TGTGCCAGCAGCCAAGGAGGTGTGGTAGCGGGGCGTCTGCGGGGAGATACGCAGTATTTT.

The chain recombines TRBV4-1 with TRBJ2-1; D is possibly TRBD1 (6 bases). V was trimmed by 4 bases and J by 5 bases, leaving 9 bases between them. There are 13 residues in the CDR3. Germline lookup yields CDR1 MGHRA and CDR2 YSYEKL. The CDR3 region has the DNA TGCGCCAGCAGCCTCCACAGGGACAATGAGCAGTTCTTC. It yields the protein CASSLHRDNEQFF.

This clone was detected only once. The genes are TRBV29-1 and TRBJ2-4, with TRBD1 identical over 9 bases. Germline CDR1 is SQVTM and CDR2 is ANQGSEA. V was pared by 7 bases and J by 7 bases, with 5 bases of the junction left unmatched. The CDR3 is 12 amino acids. In nucleotides, the CDR3 is TGCAGCGCACGGACAGGGGTGAACATTCAGTACTTC. This sequence encodes CSARTGVNIQYF. The full variable domain, completed using reference TRBV29-1 and TRBJ2-4, is SAVISQKPSRDICQRGTSLTIQCQVDSQVTMMFWYRQQPGQSLTLIATANQGSEATYESGFVIDKFPISRPNLTFSTLTVSNMSPEDSSIYLCSARTGVNIQYFGAGTRLSVL.

The chain combines TRBV18 with TRBJ2-7; D is uncertain. CDR1 is KGHSH and CDR2 is LQKENI in the germline V gene. V was cut by 3 bases and J by 4 bases, with 16 bases left in between. The CDR3 consists of 15 residues. In DNA, the CDR3 is TGTGCCAGCTCACCCGGCAGTCTACCGGATTACGAGCAGTACTTC. Translating it yields CASSPGSLPDYEQYF.

The chain is built from TRBV6-5 and TRBJ1-5; 11 bases agree with TRBD1. The trim removed 6 bases at V and 9 bases at J, leaving 10 bases unmatched. In germline, CDR1 is MNHEY, CDR2 SVGAGI. The CDR3 has 15 residues. DNA for the CDR3: TGTGCCAGCAGAAAGGACAGGGGGCGTAAAACGCCCCAGCATTTT. Translated, it gives CASRKDRGRKTPQHF.

This clone was observed a single time. The chain has TRBV6-5 and TRBJ1-2, with no clear D. There are 16 residues in the CDR3. The V end was cut by 0 bases, the J end by 0 bases, with 11 bases between. CDR1 and CDR2 from the germline V gene are MNHEY and SVGAGI. CDR3 bases: TGTGCCAGCAGTTACTCGGCCGATCCAGCTAACTATGGCTACACCTTC. This sequence encodes CASSYSADPANYGYTF.

This chain uses TRBV29-1 with TRBJ2-7; 8 nucleotides line up with TRBD1. Germline V gene lookup returns CDR1 SQVTM and CDR2 ANQGSEA. This CDR3 contains 14 residues. The V gene end was trimmed by 5 bases and the J gene end by 0 bases; junction bases not matched to a gene: 6. The CDR3 sequence: CSVSGQGSSYEQYF. In DNA, the CDR3 is TGCAGCGTTTCCGGACAGGGCAGCTCCTACGAGCAGTACTTC.

Only one count was recorded for this clone. This chain connects TRBV7-2 to TRBJ2-7, with D hard to call. Germline V lookup: CDR1 SGHTA, CDR2 FQGNSA. The CDR3 is 17 residues long. Trimming left V 5 bases short and J 2 bases short, with 22 bases between. The chain's CDR3 is CASSPLGYAATPYEQYF. As DNA, the CDR3 is TGTGCCAGCAGCCCTCTCGGGTACGCGGCAACCCCCTACGAGCAGTACTTC.

The V call is TRBV6-2 or TRBV6-3, the J call TRBJ1-5; D call uncertain. Germline-derived CDR1 and CDR2 are MNHEY and SVGEGT. V lost 2 bases and J 7 bases, leaving 15 bases between the germline ends. The CDR3 is made up of 15 amino acids. CDR3 amino acids: CASSYGISLGQPQHF. The CDR3 DNA reads as TGTGCCAGCAGTTACGGGATCTCCCTGGGGCAGCCCCAGCATTTT.